The entry that follows covers one TCR beta chain sequence. Only a few counts were recorded for this clonotype. Its specific antigen is unknown. Per-nucleotide qualities are absent, and no much larger clonotype sits a single base away. The protocol used for the library was RT-PCR. Sequencing took place on a NextSeq 550. Through fastp at Q25 and MiXCR, TCRdb rebuilt clones from the public reads, retaining in-frame beta chains. Identical CDR3 protein sequences are pooled into one entry, listed with their most common genes and DNA. The sample profile shows about a million distinct CDR3 sequences; 18% of them were found once. The ten largest clones represent 5% to 6.5% of the sample. CDR3 length: 13 amino acids, cysteine to phenylalanine. The CDR3 DNA has 39 bases and is translated from base 1. Taken from the germline V gene, the CDR1 and CDR2 loops are SGHRS and YFSETQ. The trim is 2 bases for V and 4 bases for J, with a gap of 9 bases between the germline ends.

The sample belongs to a study of patients and donors after allogeneic stem cell transplantation (TCRdb year 2020). The sample comprised blood, either unsorted or a sorted T cell fraction (not recorded which). This sequence originates from a human donor who was either an allogeneic HSCT recipient or a stem cell or donor lymphocyte infusion donor (not recorded which). It is not recorded whose cells these are; they may come from a transplant donor. This receptor chain uses TRBV5-1 and TRBJ1-2; tentative D gene TRBD1, with 5 bases matching. In nucleotide form, the sequence is TGCGCCAGCAGCTTAGGACACCTCTATGGCTACACCTTC. It specifies CASSLGHLYGYTF. Where the CDR3 stops, the reference TRBV5-1 and TRBJ1-2 genes take over; the full variable domain is KAGVTQTPRYLIKTRGQQVTLSCSPISGHRSVSWYQQTPGQGLQFLFEYFSETQRNKGNFPGRFSGRQFSNSRSEMNVSTLELGDSALYLCASSLGHLYGYTFGSGTRLTVV.